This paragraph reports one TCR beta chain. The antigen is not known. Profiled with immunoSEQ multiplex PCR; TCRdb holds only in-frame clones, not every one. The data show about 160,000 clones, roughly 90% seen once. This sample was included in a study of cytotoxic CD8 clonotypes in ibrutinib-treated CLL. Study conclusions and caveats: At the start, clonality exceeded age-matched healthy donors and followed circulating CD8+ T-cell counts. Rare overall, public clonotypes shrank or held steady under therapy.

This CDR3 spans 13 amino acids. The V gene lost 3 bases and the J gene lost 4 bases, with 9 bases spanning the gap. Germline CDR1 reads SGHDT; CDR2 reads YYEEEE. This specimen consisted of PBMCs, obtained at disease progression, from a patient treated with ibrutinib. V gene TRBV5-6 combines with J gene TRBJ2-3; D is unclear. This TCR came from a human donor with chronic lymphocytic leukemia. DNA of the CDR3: TGTGCCAGCAGCTCGTCGATAGCAGATACGCAGTATTTT. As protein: CASSSSIADTQYF.